This T cell receptor (beta chain) comes out of a study of radiotherapy plus CTLA-4 blockade in lung cancer. As for the study in general: Disease control was achieved by less than 40% of patients, and objective responses by over 15%.

Points on this clone: Its antigen is as yet unknown.

Whole-study findings and limits: Early shifts in blood T cell clones, with interferon-beta, reportedly predicted response best.

The CDR3 runs to 14 residues. Trimming removed 6 bases from V and 7 bases from J; junction bases left unmatched: 7. Germline CDR1 reads SGHAT; CDR2 reads FQNNGV. Sequencing used immunoSEQ multiplex PCR; TCRdb keeps in-frame clones, though not all of them. There are some 92,000 clones in the sample; around 86% occur only once, and approximately 3.4% lies in the top ten. Sequences were derived from peripheral blood, sampled from a patient treated with radiotherapy plus ipilimumab. The rearrangement uses TRBV11-2 and TRBJ2-5, with 11 nucleotides matching TRBD1. The TCR originated in a human donor with non-small cell lung cancer who had a partial response to radiotherapy plus ipilimumab. The CDR3, as DNA: TGTGCCAGCAGACCCGGGACAGGGGGGGGGACCCAGTACTTC. Protein product: CASRPGTGGGTQYF.